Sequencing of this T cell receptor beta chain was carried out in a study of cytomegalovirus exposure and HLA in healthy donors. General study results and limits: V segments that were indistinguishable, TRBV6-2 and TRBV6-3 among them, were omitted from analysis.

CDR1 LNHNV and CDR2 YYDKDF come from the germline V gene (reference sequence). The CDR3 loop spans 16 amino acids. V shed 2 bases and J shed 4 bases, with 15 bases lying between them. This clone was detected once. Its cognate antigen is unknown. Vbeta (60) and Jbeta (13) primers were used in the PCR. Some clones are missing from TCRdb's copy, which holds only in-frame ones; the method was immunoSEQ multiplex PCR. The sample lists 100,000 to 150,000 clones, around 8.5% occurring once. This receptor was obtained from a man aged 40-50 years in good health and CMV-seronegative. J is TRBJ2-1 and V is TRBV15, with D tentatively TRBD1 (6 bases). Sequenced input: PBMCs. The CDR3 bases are TGTGCCACCAGCAGACCGACAGGTCCTCGGTACAATGAGCAGTTCTTC. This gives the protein CATSRPTGPRYNEQFF.